The 27 T cell receptor beta chains reported below all come from one sample, sequenced in a study of T-cell memory formation after mild COVID-19. One entry per CDR3 protein, called by TCRdb with MiXCR from the 5' RACE reads. The profile shows 450,000 to 650,000 distinct CDR3 sequences, roughly a fifth of them singletons. The sequencing input was PBMCs or a T cell subset sorted from them (not recorded which). The origin of the receptors is an adult woman who had mild COVID-19 (a few samples of this study predate the infection). Cell type and time point are not known.

The chain combines TRBV12-3 or TRBV12-4 with TRBJ2-2; TRBD2 aligns across 10 bases. The CDR3 length is 15 residues. Losses at the gene ends were 1 base for V and 5 bases for J; bases not matched to a gene: 1. The CDR3 nucleotides read TGTGCCAGCAGTTTAGTTAGCGGGAGGACCGGGGAGCTGTTTTTT. It is translated as CASSLVSGRTGELFF.

The chain carries TRBV7-2 and TRBJ2-2; 8 nucleotides agree with TRBD1. CDR1 is SGHTA and CDR2 is FQGNSA in the germline V gene. CDR3 size: 15 residues. Germline trimming cut 3 bases from V and 5 bases from J; bases unmatched to any gene: 5. The CDR3, as DNA: TGTGCCAGCAGCTTGGACAGGGCACTGACCGGGGAGCTGTTTTTT. Translated, it gives CASSLDRALTGELFF.

The J gene is TRBJ2-6, the V gene TRBV5-1; 7 bases match TRBD1. This CDR3 has 17 residues. The germline gives CDR1 SGHRS, CDR2 YFSETQ. With V trimmed by 4 bases and J by 2 bases, 9 bases remained unmatched. The CDR3 spells CASSGPTGITGANVLTF. The CDR3 nucleotides read TGCGCCAGCAGCGGCCCGACAGGGATCACTGGGGCCAACGTCCTGACTTTC.

The V gene is TRBV4-1, the J gene TRBJ2-3, with TRBD2 matching 11 bases. The ends lost 3 bases at V and 3 bases at J; junction bases unmatched: 5. The CDR3 runs 16 residues. Germline loops: CDR1 MGHRA, CDR2 YSYEKL. In DNA, the CDR3 is TGCGCCAGCAGCCAGGACCCTAGCGGGGGGACAGATACGCAGTATTTT. Translation gives CASSQDPSGGTDTQYF.

J is TRBJ2-1 and V is TRBV14; TRBD2 matches 11 bases. Losses at the gene ends were 2 bases for V and 3 bases for J; bases not matched to a gene: 3. The CDR3 contains 16 residues. In germline, CDR1 is SGHDN, CDR2 FVKESK. The DNA of the CDR3 is TGTGCCAGCAGCCAACCGGGACTAGCGGTCTACAATGAGCAGTTCTTC. Its translation: CASSQPGLAVYNEQFF.

This clonotype was seen more than once but under ten times. The V call is TRBV12-3 or TRBV12-4, the J call TRBJ1-5, with 11 bases that match TRBD1. The junction had 4 bases not matched to a gene; V was cut back by 1 base and J by 2 bases. The length of the CDR3 is 17 residues. The DNA of the CDR3 is TGTGCCAGCAGTTTAGGGGACAGGGGGGCGCGCAATCAGCCCCAGCATTTT. This sequence encodes CASSLGDRGARNQPQHF.

The chain has TRBV25-1 and TRBJ2-6, with TRBD2 matching 10 bases. Per the germline V gene, CDR1 is MGHDK and CDR2 is SYGVNS. The CDR3 runs to 16 residues. Trimming removed 2 bases from V and 3 bases from J; junction bases left unmatched: 1. CDR3 amino acids: CASSESGRGGANVLTF. CDR3 nucleotides: TGTGCCAGCAGTGAAAGCGGGAGGGGTGGGGCCAACGTCCTGACTTTC.

This clonotype appeared many times. The V call is TRBV29-1, the J call TRBJ2-1; 15 positions agree with TRBD2. Germline V CDR1 and CDR2: SQVTM, ANQGSEA. V trimming: 5 bases; J trimming: 2 bases; junction bases outside the gene matches: 4. This CDR3 comprises 16 residues. CDR3 amino acids: CSVKGTSGRPYNEQFF. DNA of the CDR3: TGCAGCGTTAAGGGGACTAGCGGGAGGCCCTACAATGAGCAGTTCTTC.

The V and J genes are TRBV4-2 and TRBJ2-1, with 10 bases aligning to TRBD2. V shed 3 bases, J shed 2 bases, and the junction held 7 bases outside the gene matches. Germline CDR1 LGHNA, CDR2 YNFKEQ. This CDR3 is built from 17 residues. DNA of the CDR3: TGTGCCAGCAGCCAGGTCACCGGGACTAGCGCCTACAATGAGCAGTTCTTC. It codes for CASSQVTGTSAYNEQFF.

The chain is built from TRBV18 and TRBJ2-1; 7 bases are shared with TRBD2. Germline V gene lookup returns CDR1 KGHSH and CDR2 LQKENI. With V trimmed by 5 bases and J by 6 bases, 10 bases remained unmatched. The CDR3 spans 15 residues. The CDR3 sequence: CASSIPGGLTNEQFF. The CDR3, as DNA: TGTGCCAGCTCAATTCCGGGGGGACTAACCAATGAGCAGTTCTTC.

This clonotype was seen only a few times. The rearrangement uses TRBV7-8 and TRBJ1-1; 8 positions agree with TRBD1. Unmatched junction bases numbered 7, after V lost 4 bases and J lost 6 bases. Germline CDR1 SGHVS, CDR2 FQNEAQ. This CDR3 comprises 14 residues. CDR3 bases: TGTGCCAGCAGCTCACAGGACAGGGTCGCTGAAGCTTTCTTT. Amino acids: CASSSQDRVAEAFF.

A few counts support this clonotype. The gene calls are TRBV7-7 and TRBJ2-1; 7 bases map to TRBD1. This CDR3 comprises 14 residues. Trimming cost V 5 bases and J 8 bases; bases outside gene matches: 9. Germline V lookup: CDR1 SSHAT, CDR2 FNYEAQ (reference sequence). CDR3 sequence (DNA): TGTGCCAGCAGCCCGAGACAGGGCATGGATGAGCAGTTCTTC. This codes for CASSPRQGMDEQFF. Drawing the rest from reference TRBV7-7 and TRBJ2-1, the complete variable domain is GAGVSQSPRYKVTKRGQDVTLRCDPISSHATLYWYQQALGQGPEFLTYFNYEAQPDKSGLPSDRFSAERPEGSISTLTIQRTEQRDSAMYRCASSPRQGMDEQFFGPGTRLTVL.

This sequence joins TRBV7-9 and TRBJ1-2; D unresolved. The ends were cut back, 5 bases at V and 2 bases at J, with 15 bases in the middle. The CDR3 loop spans 15 amino acids. Germline CDR1 reads SEHNR; CDR2 reads FQNEAQ (reference sequence). The CDR3 protein is CASSLENGLNYGYTF. The DNA of the CDR3 is TGTGCCAGCAGCCTTGAGAATGGGCTCAACTATGGCTACACCTTC.

This clonotype has just a few counts. The chain employs TRBV25-1 and TRBJ2-7, with D perhaps matching TRBD2 (5 bases). Germline V gene sequence: CDR1 MGHDK, CDR2 SYGVNS. The V and J ends lost 5 bases and 5 bases respectively, with 10 bases between them. The CDR3 covers 12 residues. The CDR3 DNA reads as TGTGCCAGCAGTTTCAGCGGTGACGAGCAGTACTTC. This translates into CASSFSGDEQYF.

This clonotype has only a few counts. The rearrangement uses TRBV19 and TRBJ2-3; 9 bases are a match to TRBD2. There are 17 residues in the CDR3. The trim removed 0 bases at V and 3 bases at J, leaving 7 bases unmatched. Per the germline V gene, CDR1 is LNHDA and CDR2 is SQIVND (reference sequence). CDR3 nucleotide sequence: TGTGCCAGTAGTATAGAGTCTAGCGGGAAAGGGACAGATACGCAGTATTTT. Translated: CASSIESSGKGTDTQYF.

In its sample, this clonotype was seen a few times. The V and J genes are TRBV6-1 and TRBJ1-1; D is unresolved. The V end was cut by 3 bases, the J end by 11 bases, with 16 bases between. CDR1 MNHNS and CDR2 SASEGT come from the germline V gene. The CDR3 sequence is 13 residues long. The CDR3 sequence: CASSDRGGDSAFF. The CDR3, as DNA: TGTGCCAGCAGTGACAGAGGAGGCGATTCGGCTTTCTTT.

A single count supports this clonotype. The V call is TRBV6-5, the J call TRBJ1-2, with D maybe TRBD1 (5 bases). The V gene lost 7 bases and the J gene lost 6 bases, with 24 bases spanning the gap. The CDR3 runs 16 residues. In germline, CDR1 is MNHEY, CDR2 SVGAGI. CDR3 in amino acids: CASTSAGTQALNGYTF. DNA of the CDR3: TGTGCCAGCACCTCCGCCGGGACCCAAGCCCTGAATGGCTACACCTTC.

The CDR3 bases are TGTGCCAGCAGCTTAGGACAGACAAACATTCAGTACTTC. It translates to CASSLGQTNIQYF. The chain has TRBV7-2 and TRBJ2-4; the D gene is possibly TRBD1 (5 bases). There are 13 residues in the CDR3. Germline V lookup: CDR1 SGHTA, CDR2 FQGNSA. The V end lost 1 base, the J end lost 6 bases, and 7 bases lay between the germline ends. Drawing the rest from reference TRBV7-2 and TRBJ2-4, the complete variable domain is GAGVSQSPSNKVTEKGKDVELRCDPISGHTALYWYRQSLGQGLEFLIYFQGNSAPDKSGLPSDRFSAERTGGSVSTLTIQRTQQEDSAVYLCASSLGQTNIQYFGAGTRLSVL.

The chain has TRBV24-1 and TRBJ1-1; the D is unclear. CDR3 length: 12 amino acids. V lost 4 bases and J 3 bases, leaving 5 bases between the germline ends. Germline V gene data show CDR1 as KGHDR and CDR2 as SFDVKD. The CDR3 protein is CATSERDTEAFF. The CDR3 region has the DNA TGTGCCACCAGTGAAAGGGACACTGAAGCTTTCTTT.

This clonotype was found a few times. The chain uses TRBV3-1 and TRBJ1-1, with 7 bases matching TRBD1. The V gene's germline CDR1 is LGHDT and CDR2 YNNKEL (reference sequence). V shed 4 bases, J shed 1 base, and the junction held 6 bases outside the gene matches. The CDR3 sequence is 15 residues long. CDR3 sequence (DNA): TGTGCCAGCAGCCCAAGGGACAGAAAGAACACTGAAGCTTTCTTT. This gives the protein CASSPRDRKNTEAFF.

The chain recombines TRBV6-5 with TRBJ1-2; the match to TRBD1 covers 8 bases. Germline trimming cut 4 bases from V and 9 bases from J; bases unmatched to any gene: 4. Germline V gene lookup returns CDR1 MNHEY and CDR2 SVGAGI. The CDR3 contains 12 residues. The CDR3 here is CASSSGQGRYTF. Written as DNA, the CDR3 is TGTGCCAGCAGTTCAGGACAGGGTCGCTACACCTTC.

This clonotype came up a few times. V is TRBV25-1 and J is TRBJ1-2; tentative D call: TRBD1 (5 bases). Germline assignment: CDR1 MGHDK and CDR2 SYGVNS. V dropped 3 bases and J dropped 4 bases, with 12 bases sitting between them. The CDR3 runs 14 residues. CDR3 in amino acids: CASSDLSGVYGYTF. The CDR3 DNA follows: TGTGCCAGCAGTGACCTTTCGGGGGTCTATGGCTACACCTTC.

V usage is TRBV30 and J usage is TRBJ2-3; D might be TRBD2 (5 bases). V dropped 4 bases and J dropped 1 base, with 9 bases sitting between them. Germline assignment: CDR1 GTSNPN and CDR2 SVGIG (reference sequence). CDR3 length: 13 residues. The CDR3 sequence: CAWNKGGTDTQYF. For the CDR3, the DNA is TGTGCCTGGAACAAGGGAGGCACAGATACGCAGTATTTT.

The chain couples TRBV15 to TRBJ2-7, with D perhaps matching TRBD2 (5 bases). Germline lookup yields CDR1 LNHNV and CDR2 YYDKDF (reference sequence). The V end was cut by 3 bases, the J end by 2 bases, with 8 bases between. The CDR3 is made up of 13 amino acids. The CDR3 here is CATSRTTPYEQYF. In DNA form, the CDR3 reads TGTGCCACCAGCAGGACTACTCCCTACGAGCAGTACTTC.

The DNA for the CDR3 is TGTGCCACCAGCTCCTCATTGGGACAGGGGGACTATGGCTACACCTTC. As protein: CATSSSLGQGDYGYTF. The chain employs TRBV24-1 and TRBJ1-2; 11 nucleotides agree with TRBD1. The V and J ends lost 7 bases and 3 bases, in that order; junction bases with no gene match: 9. The germline V gene encodes CDR1 KGHDR and CDR2 SFDVKD. The CDR3 extends over 16 amino acids.

J is TRBJ1-1 and V is TRBV20-1; maybe TRBD1 (5 bases). This CDR3 is built from 13 residues. Trimming removed 6 bases from V and 0 bases from J, with 11 bases in between. Germline V gene lookup returns CDR1 DFQATT and CDR2 SNEGSKA (reference sequence). CDR3 in DNA: TGCAGTGCCGTAGACAGAATGAACACTGAAGCTTTCTTT. This encodes CSAVDRMNTEAFF.

This chain joins TRBV6-5 and TRBJ2-1; 7 nucleotides agree with TRBD2. CDR3 length: 14 amino acids. Germline loops: CDR1 MNHEY, CDR2 SVGAGI. The V and J ends lost 6 bases and 9 bases, in that order; junction bases with no gene match: 11. The CDR3 here is CASSFSGRVREQFF. CDR3 DNA: TGTGCCAGCAGCTTTTCTGGGAGGGTGCGTGAGCAGTTCTTC.